This is a list of T cell receptor beta chains from one sample in a study of immune evolution from preneoplasia to lung adenocarcinoma. The method was immunoSEQ multiplex PCR; TCRdb's version includes in-frame clones alone and lacks a portion of them. This sample has 8,000 to 10,000 clones, with 80% to 85% found just once. Sequenced input: FFPE minimally invasive lung adenocarcinoma tissue. The receptors shown here come from a person aged 70 to 85 with lung adenocarcinoma. Some clones in this sample may be carry-over from other donors' samples. CDR3s include the opening cysteine and the closing phenylalanine or tryptophan. A D gene is named only where the DNA matches it firmly. Rows may omit the clone size; those that give it use once, few, many or a size class.

cdr3_length	clone_size	v_call	j_call	d_call	cdr3_nt	cdr3_aa
15	.	TRBV4-1	TRBJ1-2	.	TGCGCCAGCAGCCAAGGGGGGCGCATCGGCTATGGCTACACCTTC	CASSQGGRIGYGYTF
12	.	TRBV2	TRBJ1-2	.	TGTGCCAGCAGGAGGTCGGGGGATGGCTACACCTTC	CASRRSGDGYTF
13	.	TRBV7-9	TRBJ2-3	.	TGTGCCAGCAGCCCGAGACAGGAAAATACGCAGTATTTT	CASSPRQENTQYF
13	.	TRBV5-1	TRBJ1-1	.	TGCGCCAGCAGCTTGGATAGATACACTGAAGCTTTCTTT	CASSLDRYTEAFF
16	.	TRBV5-1	TRBJ1-6	TRBD1	TGCGCCAGCAGCTCAATGGCCCTGGACAGGGATTCACCCCTCCACTTT	CASSSMALDRDSPLHF
13	once	TRBV29-1	TRBJ2-1	.	TGCAGCGTTGAAGGGACCGCCTACAATGAGCAGTTCTTC	CSVEGTAYNEQFF
14	.	TRBV11-1	TRBJ2-7	TRBD1	TGTGCCAGCAGCCTCGACAGGGGGCGATACGAGCAGTACTTC	CASSLDRGRYEQYF
11	.	TRBV5-1	TRBJ2-1	.	TGCGCCAGCAGCGAGGCTAATGAGCAGTTCTTC	CASSEANEQFF
14	.	TRBV6-5	TRBJ2-3	.	TGTGCCAGCAGTTACGCGGTCAGCACAGATACGCAGTATTTT	CASSYAVSTDTQYF
18	.	TRBV7-8	TRBJ2-7	TRBD1	TGTGCCAGCAGCTTAGCGCGTCCGGGACAGGGAGATTTCTACGAGCAGTACTTC	CASSLARPGQGDFYEQYF
14	.	TRBV30	TRBJ2-6	.	TGTGCCTGGTCTACAGGTTCTGGGGCCAACGTCCTGACTTTC	CAWSTGSGANVLTF
13	.	TRBV2	TRBJ1-1	.	TGTGCCAGCAGTGACCGGGGGGTGGCAGAAGCTTTCTTT	CASSDRGVAEAFF
12	.	TRBV7-9	TRBJ2-3	.	TGTGCCACCGGGGGCAGCACAGATACGCAGTATTTT	CATGGSTDTQYF
15	.	TRBV6-1	TRBJ2-3	TRBD2	TGTGCCAGCAGTGAACTAGCGGGAAGCACAGATACGCAGTATTTT	CASSELAGSTDTQYF